This T cell receptor beta chain appears in the sequencing data of a study of blood T cells in healthy people across ages. Study-wide results and caveats: With age, beta diversity per million T cells declined roughly linearly, significantly by approximately 41.

This clonotype was detected a few times. Its antigen is still unknown. The donors, aged roughly 6 to 100, were healthy Caucasians from Russia. The authors extracted at least 5 micrograms of total RNA per sample. Primed by a sample-barcoded 5' primer and a J-beta primer mix, a second PCR proceeded for 7 to 11 cycles. TCRdb redid the calling of the 5' RACE reads with MiXCR, one entry per CDR3 protein. This table holds about 1.6 million distinct CDR3 sequences, around 35% found once. V was clipped by 3 bases and J by 6 bases, with 15 bases between them. The CDR3 runs 14 residues. Germline lookup yields CDR1 ENHRY and CDR2 SYGVKD.

The genes are TRBV10-3 and TRBJ2-7; perhaps D is TRBD1 or TRBD2 (6 bases each). The clonotype was recovered from a woman aged 30 to 39 in good health. The sequenced sample was blood. CDR3 loop: CAISDMGGGGEQYF. The CDR3 DNA sequence: TGTGCCATCAGTGATATGGGCGGAGGGGGCGAGCAGTACTTC.